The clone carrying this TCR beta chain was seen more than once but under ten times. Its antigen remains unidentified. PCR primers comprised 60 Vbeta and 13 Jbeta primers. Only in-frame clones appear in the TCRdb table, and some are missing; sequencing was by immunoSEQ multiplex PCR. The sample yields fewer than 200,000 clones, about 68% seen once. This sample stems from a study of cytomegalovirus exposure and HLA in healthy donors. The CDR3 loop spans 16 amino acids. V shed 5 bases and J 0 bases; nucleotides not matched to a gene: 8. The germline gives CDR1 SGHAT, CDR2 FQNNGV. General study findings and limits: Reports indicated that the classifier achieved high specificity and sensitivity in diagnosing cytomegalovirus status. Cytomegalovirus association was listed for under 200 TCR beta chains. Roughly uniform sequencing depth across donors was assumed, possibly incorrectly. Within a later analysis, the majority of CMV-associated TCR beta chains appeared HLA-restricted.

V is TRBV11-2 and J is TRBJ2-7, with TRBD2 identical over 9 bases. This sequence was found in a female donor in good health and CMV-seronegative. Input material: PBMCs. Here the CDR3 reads CASSRFLAGFSYEQYF. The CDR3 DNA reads TGTGCCAGCAGCCGGTTCCTAGCGGGGTTCTCCTACGAGCAGTACTTC.